The clone carrying this T cell receptor (beta chain) was observed at least ten times. The antigen remains undetermined. The sample comes from a study of cytomegalovirus exposure and HLA in healthy donors. Overall study results and limits: With later analysis, a missense DCLRE1C variant became linked to TCR beta V- and J-gene trimming. Testing in vitro showed a few CMV-associated chains specific for CMV antigens.

PCR was performed using 60 Vbeta and 13 Jbeta primers. Study processing details: Later work found 80 million or so unique TCR beta chains, with around 10 million shared. Sequencing used immunoSEQ multiplex PCR; TCRdb keeps in-frame clones, though not all of them. Clone size and V and J calls were adopted from that table, with D and trimming inferred from the DNA. The sample has some 120,000 clones; roughly a sixth are singletons. Sequencing was done on a sample of PBMCs. The sequence derives from a female donor in good health and CMV-seropositive.

The CDR3 nucleotides read TGCGCCAGCAGCTACGGGACAGGGGGCGTCAACGAGCAGTACTTC. Translating gives CASSYGTGGVNEQYF. The V gene is TRBV5-1, the J gene TRBJ2-7; 12 bases match TRBD1. The CDR3 consists of 15 residues. Trimming at V came to 3 bases and at J to 5 bases, leaving 6 bases not matched to a gene. Germline values: CDR1 SGHRS, CDR2 YFSETQ.